One and the same sample provided the 10 T cell receptor beta chains below, sequenced in a study of sequential checkpoint blockade in melanoma. Some clones are missing from TCRdb's copy, which holds only in-frame ones; the method was immunoSEQ multiplex PCR. The sample records around 20,000 clones, around 80% being singletons. Treatment reported: randomized to nivolumab then ipilimumab (arm A) or the reverse (arm B). The specimen comprised CD8+ T cells sorted from blood (inferred from file names), sampled from a patient given nivolumab and ipilimumab in sequence. These receptors came from a human donor with melanoma.

The chain joins TRBV7-6 to TRBJ1-5; the D gene is possibly TRBD1 (6 bases). Trimming pared 5 bases from V and 8 bases from J, leaving 13 bases between. Germline V lookup: CDR1 SGHVS, CDR2 FNYEAQ. The CDR3 runs to 13 residues. Written as DNA, the CDR3 is TGTGCCAGCAGCAGGGACACCGGGGAGCCCCAGCATTTT. It translates to CASSRDTGEPQHF.

The table lists this clone with a few counts. This sequence joins TRBV5-4 and TRBJ2-6, with D unresolved. The V end lost 5 bases, the J end lost 0 bases, and 3 bases lay between the germline ends. This CDR3 is 13 amino acids long. Germline CDR1 SGHNT, CDR2 YYREEE (reference sequence). CDR3 protein: CASRYSGANVLTF. The CDR3 DNA sequence: TGTGCCAGCAGGTACTCTGGGGCCAACGTCCTGACTTTC.

The rearrangement uses TRBV10-3 and TRBJ2-1; 8 bases match TRBD2. This CDR3 contains 15 residues. Germline assignment: CDR1 ENHRY and CDR2 SYGVKD. Trimming removed 4 bases from V and 3 bases from J; junction bases left unmatched: 5. In DNA form, the CDR3 reads TGTGCCATCAGTGCGGGGGCGGGAGGCTACAATGAGCAGTTCTTC. Residues: CAISAGAGGYNEQFF.

The CDR3 DNA is TGTGCCAGCAGCTTTGGACTAGCGGGAGTTAATGAGCAGTTCTTC. Amino acid sequence: CASSFGLAGVNEQFF. This sequence joins TRBV11-3 and TRBJ2-1, with 13 positions matching TRBD2. Germline-derived CDR1 and CDR2 are SGHNT and YENEEA. The CDR3 is made up of 15 amino acids. V was clipped by 3 bases and J by 7 bases; unmatched bases: 3. The full variable domain, completed using reference TRBV11-3 and TRBJ2-1, is EAGVVQSPRYKIIEKKQPVAFWCNPISGHNTLYWYLQNLGQGPELLIRYENEEAVDDSQLPKDRFSAERLKGVDSTLKIQPAELGDSAVYLCASSFGLAGVNEQFFGPGTRLTVL.

In this sample, this clone turned up a few times. The chain is built from TRBV7-2 and TRBJ2-7; D may be TRBD2 (6 bases). V was shortened by 6 bases and J by 3 bases, with 15 bases between the two germline ends. Germline V gene lookup returns CDR1 SGHTA and CDR2 FQGNSA. This CDR3 contains 14 residues. CDR3 protein: CASRRGSVNYEQYF. In DNA form, the CDR3 reads TGTGCCAGCAGGCGGGGTAGCGTTAACTACGAGCAGTACTTC. Full variable domain (missing parts from reference TRBV7-2 and TRBJ2-7): GAGVSQSPSNKVTEKGKDVELRCDPISGHTALYWYRQSLGQGLEFLIYFQGNSAPDKSGLPSDRFSAERTGGSVSTLTIQRTQQEDSAVYLCASRRGSVNYEQYFGPGTRLTVT.

V is TRBV7-9 and J is TRBJ1-1; D is undetermined. CDR1 is SEHNR and CDR2 is FQNEAQ in the germline V gene (reference sequence). V was trimmed by 0 bases and J by 1 base, leaving 9 bases between them. This CDR3 is 15 amino acids long. CDR3 residues: CASSLASAPNTEAFF. CDR3 coding DNA: TGTGCCAGCAGCTTAGCAAGCGCCCCGAACACTGAAGCTTTCTTT.

The chain uses TRBV7-2 and TRBJ2-1, with 7 bases lining up with TRBD1. V shed 5 bases and J 3 bases; nucleotides not matched to a gene: 10. In germline, CDR1 is SGHTA, CDR2 FQGNSA. The CDR3 extends over 16 amino acids. CDR3 bases: TGTGCCAGCAGCCACAGATGGGACAGAATCTACAATGAGCAGTTCTTC. Translated: CASSHRWDRIYNEQFF.

The rearrangement uses TRBV10-3 and TRBJ2-1; TRBD1 is a possible D gene (5 bases). The V and J ends lost 5 bases and 5 bases respectively, with 16 bases between them. In germline, CDR1 is ENHRY, CDR2 SYGVKD. This CDR3 has 15 amino acids. CDR3 amino acids: CAISPSRVGDNEQFF. The CDR3 DNA sequence: TGTGCCATCAGTCCCTCCAGGGTAGGGGACAATGAGCAGTTCTTC.

The rearrangement uses TRBV9 and TRBJ1-2; D remains ambiguous. V was cut by 3 bases and J by 4 bases, with 10 bases left in between. This CDR3 comprises 13 residues. The germline gives CDR1 SGDLS, CDR2 YYNGEE. CDR3 region: CASSDTTSYGYTF. For the CDR3, the DNA is TGTGCCAGCAGCGACACAACTAGCTATGGCTACACCTTC. The variable domain in full, completed from reference TRBV9 and TRBJ1-2, reads DSGVTQTPKHLITATGQRVTLRCSPRSGDLSVYWYQQSLDQGLQFLIQYYNGEERAKGNILERFSAQQFPDLHSELNLSSLELGDSALYFCASSDTTSYGYTFGSGTRLTVV.

This clone appeared once. Compared with germline, one end of the junction differs, possibly owing to a read error. V usage is TRBV7-7 and J usage is TRBJ1-4, with D unresolved. This CDR3 has 14 amino acids. Germline V gives CDR1 SSHAT, CDR2 FNYEAQ (reference sequence). The CDR3 reads CASSLSPGDEKLFF. In DNA form, the CDR3 reads TGTGCTAGCAGCTTATCGCCCGGGGATGAAAAACTGTTTTTT.